This TCR beta chain was recorded in a study of T cells in Graves' hyperthyroidism and ophthalmopathy. Concerning this clonotype: As yet, its antigen is unknown.

From RNA transcripts, TCR beta CDR3 regions were amplified. A set of HTBI primers served as the primers for a first-round RT-PCR of the TCR CDR3. TCRdb re-called the multiplex PCR reads with MiXCR, one entry per CDR3 protein. The profile shows over 650,000 distinct CDR3 sequences, approximately 16% of them singletons. V lost 8 bases, J lost 4 bases, and 10 bases stayed unmatched. The length of the CDR3 is 14 residues. Germline loops: CDR1 MDHEN, CDR2 SYDVKM. Hyperthyroidism patients were newly diagnosed, had disease duration under 2 months, and were aged 18 to 65 years. Lactation, pregnancy, other autoimmune disease or uncontrolled infection excluded patients. Broader study findings: The model's output predicted ophthalmopathy at a median of 6.5 months prior to onset. Blood shared most expanded thyroid clonotypes above 0.001.

The V and J genes are TRBV28 and TRBJ1-1; 7 bases are shared with TRBD1. The origin of this receptor is a man between 18 and 29 years old with Graves' hyperthyroidism. Sequenced material: blood. Here the CDR3 DNA reads TGTGCCAGCGGAAACAGGGGTATAGTCACTGAAGCTTTCTTT. It translates to CASGNRGIVTEAFF. The entire variable domain, with the rest obtained from reference TRBV28 and TRBJ1-1, is as follows: DVKVTQSSRYLVKRTGEKVFLECVQDMDHENMFWYRQDPGLGLRLIYFSYDVKMKEKGDIPEGYSVSREKKERFSLILESASTNQTSMYLCASGNRGIVTEAFFGQGTRLTVV.